The sequence of this TCR beta chain was determined in a study of Ad26.COV2.S vaccination and SARS-CoV-2 variants (dated by TCRdb to 2020 to 2023). About the investigation overall: Vaccine-arm donors came from COV1001, a multicentre, randomized, double-blind, placebo-controlled phase I-IIa trial of Ad26.COV2.S in healthy adults. Investigators remained blinded to trial group allocation during experiments and outcome assessment. Ad26.COV2.S was administered intramuscularly at 5 x 10^10 or 1 x 10^11 viral particles, either as a single shot or as two shots given 56 days apart. A total of about 30 samples were included in the TCR-sequenced set, comprising roughly 19 Ad26.COV2.S vaccine recipients, 5 placebo recipients and 8 SARS-CoV-2 convalescent individuals. Trial participants were randomized into five groups of five, in which low-dose or high-dose Ad26.COV2.S was given once or twice, or placebo was given on both occasions. TCRbeta repertoire sequencing was used to assess the specificity and breadth of SARS-CoV-2-reactive T cell receptors after Ad26.COV2.S vaccination.

The CDR3 holds 16 amino acids from the cysteine to the phenylalanine. Here the CDR3 DNA is all that survives: 48 bases in frame from base 1. From the germline V gene, CDR1 is SGHRS and CDR2 is YFSETQ. V and J are trimmed by 2 bases and 2 bases, and the gene matches miss 7 bases of the junction. In regard to this clone: Its antigen remains unidentified. The sample holds no much larger clone one base away, and base qualities are not on file.

What the treatment or condition label conveys for this sample: around 19 received Ad26.COV2.S at low or high dose, single or two shots; about 5 received placebo; per-sample allocation not given. For vaccine and placebo recipients, repertoires were sequenced using samples collected on day 63 after the first injection. Between 29 July and 7 August 2020, Cohort 1b enrolled 20 to 30 adults aged 18-55 years at one site in Boston, USA. Ad26.COV2.S was a replication-incompetent adenovirus type 26 vector expressing a prefusion-stabilized SARS-CoV-2 spike protein from the original Wuhan strain. TCRbeta CDR3 regions were sequenced with the immunoSEQ Assay. After extraction, genomic DNA underwent amplification by bias-controlled multiplex PCR, followed by high-throughput sequencing. On the study's bioinformatics: Collapsing and filtering of sequences were performed to quantify the absolute abundance of each unique TCRbeta CDR3 region. T cell fraction was estimated by normalizing TCRbeta template counts to usable DNA, with usable DNA measured through amplification of reference genes found in all nucleated cells. Repertoire TCRs were annotated as SARS-CoV-2-specific by exact matching of V gene, CDR3 amino acid sequence and J gene to a known reactive TCR set. MIRA supplied the reference SARS-CoV-2 TCR set, which was filtered for enrichment in COVID-19-positive ImmuneCODE repertoires so that public or cross-reactive TCRs were removed. Drawing on the MIRA antigens, annotated TCRs were analysed further at the level of specific ORF or position within ORF. Breadth was defined as annotated unique rearrangements over total unique productive rearrangements; depth was the summed frequency of those rearrangements. Two-sided Wilcoxon rank-sum tests were applied when comparing TCR breadth between groups. Held by TCRdb, this immuneACCESS table contains in-frame sequences only and omits some clones. Under half of the omission traces to an unresolved V gene where checked; the cause of the rest is unknown. The V and J calls and clone size are taken from that table; D and trimming were inferred from the DNA. The sample table contains about 350,000 clones; only one count was recorded for 85% of them. The biggest ten clones account for 3.3% of the sample.

The research as a whole found: The study lacked the statistical power to compare responses across vaccine doses or regimens. The authors noted that total T cell responses may have been underestimated by the TCR breadth and depth analyses. After vaccination, substantial breadth of spike-specific CD8+ and CD4+ T cell responses was reported. Higher spike-specific TCR breadth was observed in Ad26.COV2.S recipients than in placebo recipients (P = 0.0014). Non-spike TCR breadth was comparable between vaccine and placebo recipients, consistent with the vaccine containing only spike.

The TCR comes from a person aged 18 to 65 who received the Ad26.COV2.S COVID-19 vaccine or a placebo. The sample was peripheral blood, taken in a trial of Ad26.COV2.S vaccine versus placebo. The rearranged segments are TRBV5-1 and TRBJ2-7; 10 bases in the middle match TRBD1. Here is the DNA: TGCGCCAGCAGCTTAGCCGGGACAGGGGCTCCCTACGAGCAGTACTTC. Its protein is CASSLAGTGAPYEQYF.